This is a list of T cell receptor beta chains from one sample in a study of blood T cell repertoires in COVID-19. Libraries were prepared by immunoSEQ multiplex PCR; TCRdb keeps only in-frame clonotypes and omits some of them. Of just under 80,000 clones in the sample, about four fifths were seen once. The source material was peripheral blood. Receptors originate from a woman in her 70s with acute or convalescent COVID-19. Each CDR3 is given with its conserved first and last residue. A D gene is named only where the DNA matches it firmly. Expanded clones are given a class, and other clones once, few, many or no size at all.

TRBD2,15,TRBJ2-7,TRBV7-8,.,CASRPGTSASYEQYF,TGTGCCAGCAGACCCGGGACTAGCGCCTCCTACGAGCAGTACTTC
.,16,TRBJ2-7,TRBV6-5,.,CASSYSFGGLLYEQYF,TGTGCCAGCAGTTACTCGTTCGGGGGGCTCCTCTACGAGCAGTACTTC
TRBD2,15,TRBJ2-7,TRBV6-1,.,CASSDSLAGRYEQYF,TGTGCCAGCAGTGATAGCCTAGCGGGACGCTACGAGCAGTACTTC
.,11,TRBJ2-1,TRBV20-1,.,CSASRPGEQFF,TGCAGTGCTAGCCGGCCGGGTGAGCAGTTCTTC
.,15,TRBJ2-5,TRBV9,.,CASSVSSSIAETQYF,TGTGCCAGCAGCGTATCGTCTAGCATAGCGGAGACCCAGTACTTC
TRBD2,18,TRBJ2-2,TRBV24-1,.,CATSDSIGGGPGTGELFF,TGTGCCACCAGTGATTCCATTGGGGGAGGGCCGGGCACCGGGGAGCTGTTTTTT
TRBD2,14,TRBJ2-1,TRBV27,.,CASSRSGIYNEQFF,TGTGCCAGCAGTCGTAGCGGGATATACAATGAGCAGTTCTTC
TRBD2,16,TRBJ2-2,TRBV9,.,CASSVRTSGYTGELFF,TGTGCCAGCAGCGTCCGGACTAGCGGATACACCGGGGAGCTGTTTTTT
.,13,TRBJ2-7,TRBV6-5,.,CASSQGFSYEQYF,TGTGCCAGCAGCCAGGGTTTCTCCTACGAGCAGTACTTC
TRBD1,16,TRBJ2-3,TRBV15,few,CATSRRRDSLTDTQYF,TGTGCCACCAGCAGGCGCCGGGACAGCCTCACAGATACGCAGTATTTT
.,13,TRBJ1-5,TRBV19,.,CASSEVTNQPQHF,TGTGCCAGTAGTGAGGTAACAAATCAGCCCCAGCATTTT
TRBD1,13,TRBJ1-5,TRBV19,.,CASTDRHNQPQHF,TGTGCCAGTACGGACAGGCACAATCAGCCCCAGCATTTT
TRBD1,15,TRBJ1-6,TRBV6-6,.,CASSQGQVNNSPLHF,TGTGCCAGCAGTCAGGGACAGGTTAATAATTCACCCCTCCACTTT
.,15,TRBJ1-4,TRBV19,few,CASRVTGTFNEKLFF,TGTGCCAGTAGGGTCACCGGGACATTTAATGAAAAACTGTTTTTT
TRBD2,15,TRBJ2-3,TRBV5-1,.,CASSGGLAGADTQYF,TGCGCCAGCAGCGGCGGACTAGCGGGAGCAGATACGCAGTATTTT
.,15,TRBJ1-5,TRBV30,.,CAWSYGGYSNQPQHF,TGTGCCTGGAGTTACGGCGGTTATAGCAATCAGCCCCAGCATTTT
TRBD1,14,TRBJ1-1,TRBV7-2,few,CASSARQGATEAFF,TGTGCCAGCAGCGCCCGACAGGGGGCCACTGAAGCTTTCTTT
.,16,TRBJ2-1,TRBV5-1,.,CASSLSNRSSYNEQFF,TGCGCCAGCAGCTTAAGTAACAGGAGCTCCTACAATGAGCAGTTCTTC
.,12,TRBJ2-1,TRBV30,.,CAWSPQRDEQFF,TGTGCCTGGAGTCCACAGCGGGATGAGCAGTTCTTC
.,13,TRBJ1-6,TRBV12-3/TRBV12-4,.,CASSQQGKSPLHF,TGTGCCAGCAGTCAACAGGGAAAATCACCCCTCCACTTT
.,12,TRBJ2-1,TRBV11-2,.,CASSLLVNEQFF,TGTGCCAGCAGCTTACTAGTCAATGAGCAGTTCTTC
.,16,TRBJ2-3,TRBV10-3,once,CAINGGRGAGTDTQYF,TGTGCCATCAATGGCGGCAGGGGCGCCGGCACAGATACGCAGTATTTT
TRBD1,15,TRBJ1-4,TRBV5-1,.,CASSSGQGLNEKLFF,TGCGCCAGCAGCTCGGGACAGGGCCTTAATGAAAAACTGTTTTTT
.,14,TRBJ2-7,TRBV2,.,CASRGRGLVSEQYF,TGTGCCAGCAGAGGCAGGGGCTTGGTTTCCGAGCAGTACTTC
.,14,TRBJ1-2,TRBV6-4,.,CASSDSTHNYGYTF,TGTGCCAGCAGTGACTCTACACATAACTATGGCTACACCTTC
.,14,TRBJ1-6,TRBV19,once,CASSITREDSPLHF,TGTGCCAGTAGTATAACTAGGGAGGATTCACCCCTCCACTTT
.,17,TRBJ2-1,TRBV15,.,CATSRETGTNSYNEQFF,TGTGCCACCAGCAGGGAAACCGGGACAAACTCCTACAATGAGCAGTTCTTC
TRBD2,15,TRBJ2-1,TRBV7-9,.,CASSFEGLAGVEQFF,TGTGCCAGCAGCTTTGAGGGACTAGCGGGCGTTGAGCAGTTCTTC
.,13,TRBJ2-5,TRBV19,.,CASSPTGVETQYF,TGTGCCAGTAGTCCGACGGGGGTTGAGACCCAGTACTTC
TRBD2,14,TRBJ2-1,TRBV7-9,.,CASSPLADYNEQFF,TGTGCCAGCAGCCCCCTAGCGGACTACAATGAGCAGTTCTTC